Following are 22 T cell receptor beta chains from one sample sequenced in a study of tumor and adjacent non-tumor tissue in lung cancer. This sample's RNA came from whole unsorted tissue. The normal lung tissue was taken more than 3 cm from the tumor edge. TCRbeta libraries were built with three rounds of nested PCR, modified from ARM-PCR. TCRdb re-derived calls from the multiplex PCR reads in MiXCR, one entry per CDR3 protein. The table has 70,000 to 95,000 distinct CDR3 sequences, 76% seen once; the top ten hold around two fifths. The source material was distant non-tumor lung tissue. Receptor source: a man between 65 and 80 years old with non-small cell lung cancer.

Notes on this clonotype: As the CDR3 is not closed by the conserved phenylalanine or tryptophan, this likely results from a read error. V and J are TRBV4-3 and TRBJ2-3; 9 positions match TRBD2. Germline V gives CDR1 LGHNA, CDR2 YSLEER. The CDR3 is 15 amino acids. The junction had 7 bases not matched to a gene; V was cut back by 6 bases and J by 3 bases. Here the CDR3 DNA reads TGCGCCAGCAGTCACTTAGCGGGAGAGACAGATACGCAGTATTTG. It specifies CASSHLAGETDTQYL.

Notes on this clonotype: A junction boundary mismatches the germline segment, possibly from a read error. The genes are TRBV28 and TRBJ1-5; possibly TRBD1 for D (5 bases). Germline CDR1 MDHEN, CDR2 SYDVKM. The CDR3 contains 12 residues. Here the CDR3 DNA reads TGTGCCAGCACAACGGGGGAGCAGCCCCATCATTTT. Translating it yields CASTTGEQPHHF.

To note about this clonotype: A read error may produce the germline difference seen at one junction end. The chain combines TRBV11-3 with TRBJ2-1; 7 bases align to TRBD1. Germline CDR1 reads SGHNT; CDR2 reads YENEEA. The CDR3 covers 13 residues. CDR3 residues: CASSPNRGNELFF. The CDR3, as DNA: TGTGCTAGCAGCCCTAACAGGGGCAATGAGCTGTTTTTC.

For this clonotype: One end of the junction varies from germline; a read error may be responsible. The rearrangement uses TRBV20-1 and TRBJ1-2; TRBD1 agrees at 9 bases. CDR1 is DFQATT, CDR2 SNEGSKA, per germline (reference sequence). CDR3 size: 13 residues. Here the CDR3 reads CSALTGGSYCYTF. CDR3 coding DNA: TGCAGTGCTCTCACAGGGGGCAGCTATTGCTACACCTTC.

About this clonotype: An end of the junction does not agree with germline; a read error may underlie this. The V and J genes are TRBV6-5 and TRBJ2-7, with 12 nucleotides matching TRBD2. Germline V gene data show CDR1 as MNHEY and CDR2 as SVGAGI. The CDR3 consists of 18 residues. CDR3 region: CASSYSGLAGPPGSEHYF. The CDR3 nucleotides are TGTGCCAGCAGTTACTCTGGACTAGCGGGACCCCCAGGGTCCGAGCATTACTTC.

This clonotype came up once. One junction end does not reproduce the germline sequence, and a read error may be involved. The V and J genes are TRBV11-3 and TRBJ1-2; D unresolved. The germline V gene has CDR1 SGHNT and CDR2 YENEEA. The CDR3 is 15 amino acids. CDR3 sequence (DNA): TGTGCCAGCAGCTTAAAACATGGACGGACCTATGGTTACACCTTC. Encoded protein: CASSLKHGRTYGYTF.

This clonotype came up a few times. The chain links TRBV20-1 to TRBJ2-4; perhaps TRBD2 as D (6 bases). Trimming pared 4 bases from V and 4 bases from J, leaving 11 bases between. The CDR3 contains 13 residues. The germline gives CDR1 DFQATT, CDR2 SNEGSKA (reference sequence). CDR3 DNA: TGCAGTGCTAATTGGAGGGTTAAAAACATTCAGTACTTC. Amino acid sequence: CSANWRVKNIQYF.

On this clonotype itself: The junction does not match germline at one end; this may be a read error. CDR3 in DNA: TGTGCCGGCAGACAGGATATTGGGAACACCGGGGAGCTGTTTTTT. This gives the protein CAGRQDIGNTGELFF. V is TRBV6-6 and J is TRBJ2-2; a weak D match, TRBD1 (6 bases). The CDR3 runs 15 residues. Germline V gives CDR1 MNHNY, CDR2 SVGAGI (reference sequence).

To note about this clonotype: A read error may produce the germline difference seen at one junction end. The rearrangement uses TRBV11-2 and TRBJ2-7, with D perhaps matching TRBD1 (7 bases). CDR1 and CDR2 from the germline V gene are SGHAT and FQNNGV. This CDR3 contains 15 residues. The CDR3 nucleotides are TGTGCCTGCAGCTTAGGCCAGGGGGGCAGGTACGAGCAGTATTTC. Amino acids: CACSLGQGGRYEQYF.

With regard to this clonotype: A read error may account for a junction end that differs from germline. J is TRBJ2-5 and V is TRBV7-9; D tentatively reads TRBD1 or TRBD2 (5 bases each). Germline assignment: CDR1 SEHNR and CDR2 FQNEAQ (reference sequence). The CDR3 runs to 15 residues. The CDR3 spells CGSNLVVRGRETQYF. The CDR3 DNA follows: TGTGGCAGCAACTTAGTCGTGAGGGGCCGAGAGACCCAGTACTTC.

This clonotype has at least ten counts. This sequence joins TRBV4-1 and TRBJ1-4; D is unresolved. V lost 2 bases to trimming and J lost 0 bases, with 10 bases between them. Per the germline V gene, CDR1 is MGHRA and CDR2 is YSYEKL. The CDR3 length is 16 residues. The CDR3 loop reads CASSQSLITTNEKLFF. In DNA form, the CDR3 reads TGCGCCAGCAGCCAAAGCTTGATTACAACTAATGAAAAACTGTTTTTT.

A remark on this clonotype: At one of its ends the junction is not consistent with the germline gene, which may arise from a read error. The chain is built from TRBV6-5 and TRBJ2-7; 9 positions match TRBD1. This CDR3 has 16 residues. Germline CDR1 MNHEY, CDR2 SVGAGI. In nucleotides, the CDR3 is TGTGCCAGCTGTTACTCATTTACAGGGGGCAGTTACGAGCAGTACTTC. Its protein is CASCYSFTGGSYEQYF.

This chain uses TRBV10-1 with TRBJ2-3, with D perhaps assigned TRBD1 or TRBD2 (5 bases each). From germline, CDR1 is WNHNN and CDR2 SYGVQD (reference sequence). The CDR3 loop spans 18 amino acids. The CDR3 DNA sequence: TGCATCAGCAGTGAGTCCCTCGGGACGAATATGGAGACAGATACGCAGTATTTT. This sequence encodes CISSESLGTNMETDTQYF.

A note on this clonotype: A junction end diverges from the germline sequence, so it may reflect a read error. The J gene is TRBJ2-5, the V gene TRBV11-2; 7 bases fit TRBD1. The CDR3 has 15 residues. Germline loops: CDR1 SGHAT, CDR2 FQNNGV. CDR3 loop: CVSIPGTVGQEIQYF. DNA of the CDR3: TGTGTCAGCATCCCGGGGACAGTTGGGCAAGAGATCCAGTACTTC.

This clonotype appeared a few times. The chain carries TRBV11-3 and TRBJ1-1; 7 bases fit TRBD1. CDR1 is SGHNT and CDR2 is YENEEA in the germline V gene. Trimming removed 5 bases from V and 0 bases from J; junction bases left unmatched: 9. The CDR3 spans 16 residues. The DNA of the CDR3 is TGTGCCAGCAGCCTCTGGGACAGAGCCCTGAACACTGAAGCTTTCTTT. Translation: CASSLWDRALNTEAFF.

Details on this clonotype: Given a much more abundant clone one base away, this may be a read error. The genes are TRBV10-2 and TRBJ1-1; D is ambiguous. Germline values: CDR1 WSHSY, CDR2 SAAADI. This CDR3 comprises 12 residues. CDR3 sequence (DNA): TGCGCCAGCAGTGTGGAGCACACTGAAGGTTTCTTT. This translates into CASSVEHTEGFF.

This clonotype came up many times. The CDR3 reads CASSSLAGYTYEQYF. The CDR3, as DNA: TGTGCCAGCAGTTCACTAGCGGGATACACCTACGAGCAGTACTTC. V is TRBV28 and J is TRBJ2-7; 10 bases are shared with TRBD2. Unmatched junction bases numbered 5, after V lost 4 bases and J lost 2 bases. Per germline, CDR1 MDHEN and CDR2 SYDVKM. This CDR3 has 15 amino acids.

Ten or more counts support this clonotype. CDR3 DNA: TGTGCCAGCAGTAGATTCAACTATGGCTACACCTTC. This sequence encodes CASSRFNYGYTF. The chain is built from TRBV6-5 and TRBJ1-2; no definite D call. The CDR3 has 12 amino acids. V lost 5 bases and J lost 2, with 6 bases in between. Germline assignment: CDR1 MNHEY and CDR2 SVGAGI.

With respect to this clonotype: Since the CDR3 does not end with the conserved phenylalanine or tryptophan, this likely comes from a read error. The J gene is TRBJ2-5, the V gene TRBV29-1; D is unresolved. CDR3 size: 13 residues. Germline V gene lookup returns CDR1 SQVTM and CDR2 ANQGSEA. CDR3 region: CRVADRFKEIQYL. The CDR3 nucleotides read TGCAGAGTGGCCGACCGATTCAAAGAGATCCAGTACTTA.

Worth noting for this clonotype: A much more abundant neighbour one base away suggests this may be a read error. The CDR3 does not end in the conserved phenylalanine or tryptophan, so this is likely a read error. The chain has TRBV6-1 and TRBJ2-5, with 7 bases that match TRBD1. V gave up 0 bases and J gave up 1 base; unmatched junction bases: 5. Germline V gene sequence: CDR1 MNHNS, CDR2 SASEGT. The CDR3 consists of 16 residues. The CDR3 bases are TGTGCCAGCAGTGAAGCTCTCGGGACAGCCCAAGAGACCCAGTACTTA. Translated, it gives CASSEALGTAQETQYL.

A note on this clonotype: The junction does not match germline at one end; this may be a read error. V usage is TRBV6-5 and J usage is TRBJ1-5; D is possibly TRBD1 (6 bases). Germline CDR1 and CDR2: MNHEY and SVGAGI. The CDR3 covers 17 residues. The CDR3 sequence is CATSPGGGGRFDQPQHF. The CDR3 bases are TGTGCCACCAGTCCCGGCGGAGGGGGACGGTTTGATCAGCCCCAGCATTTT.

Remarks on this clonotype: The CDR3 ends on some other residue instead of the conserved phenylalanine or tryptophan, so this is likely a read error. V and J are TRBV6-2 or TRBV6-3 and TRBJ2-1; D uncertain. V was trimmed by 2 bases and J by 4 bases, leaving 9 bases between them. Per germline, CDR1 MNHEY and CDR2 SVGEGT. The CDR3 covers 14 residues. The CDR3 is CASSYGQEYNEQFM. The CDR3 DNA is TGTGCCAGCAGTTACGGTCAGGAGTACAATGAGCAGTTCATG.